A few counts support the clone carrying this TCR beta chain. The antigen is undetermined. Using constant-segment primers, 5'RACE produced TCR alpha and TCR beta cDNA libraries carrying sample barcodes and UMIs. TCRdb re-analysed the 5' RACE reads in MiXCR, keeping a single row per CDR3 protein. The sample consists of roughly 380,000 distinct CDR3 sequences, 25% to 30% of them appearing once. The sample is drawn from a study of T-cell memory formation after mild COVID-19. Germline lookup yields CDR1 SGHVS and CDR2 FQNEAQ. Trimming took off 5 bases at V and 5 bases at J, with 9 bases between the two ends. This CDR3 is 12 amino acids long. Study-wide points: Of the contracting clones, CD4+ ones lay mainly in CM and EM, and CD8+ ones in EMRA. Researchers found some responding clones in pre-infection memory, a sign that cross-reactive memory joined.

The specimen sequenced was PBMCs or a T cell subset sorted from them (not recorded which). The rearrangement joins TRBV7-8 to TRBJ1-2, with D possibly being TRBD1 (6 bases). The clonotype originates from an adult woman who had mild COVID-19 (a few samples of this study predate the infection). Cell type and time point are not known. This CDR3 is CASSKGGYGYTF. CDR3 sequence (DNA): TGTGCCAGCAGCAAAGGGGGGTATGGCTACACCTTC. The variable domain in full, with the rest retrieved from reference TRBV7-8 and TRBJ1-2, is GAGVSQSPRYKVAKRGQDVALRCDPISGHVSLFWYQQALGQGPEFLTYFQNEAQLDKSGLPSDRFFAERPEGSVSTLKIQRTQQEDSAVYLCASSKGGYGYTFGSGTRLTVV.